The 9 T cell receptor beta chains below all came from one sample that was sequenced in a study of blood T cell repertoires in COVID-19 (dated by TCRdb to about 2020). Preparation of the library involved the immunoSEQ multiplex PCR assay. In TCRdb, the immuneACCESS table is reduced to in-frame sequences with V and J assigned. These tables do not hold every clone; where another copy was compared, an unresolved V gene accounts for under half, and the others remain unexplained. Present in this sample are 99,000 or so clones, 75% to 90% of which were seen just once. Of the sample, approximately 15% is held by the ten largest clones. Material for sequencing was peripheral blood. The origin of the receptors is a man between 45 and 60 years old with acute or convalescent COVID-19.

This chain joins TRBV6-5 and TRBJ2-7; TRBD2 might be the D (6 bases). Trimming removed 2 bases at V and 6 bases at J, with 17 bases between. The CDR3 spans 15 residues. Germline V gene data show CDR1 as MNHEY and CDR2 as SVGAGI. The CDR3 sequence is CASSYGFAGSGEQYF. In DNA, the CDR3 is TGTGCCAGCAGTTACGGCTTCGCGGGATCAGGCGAGCAGTACTTC.

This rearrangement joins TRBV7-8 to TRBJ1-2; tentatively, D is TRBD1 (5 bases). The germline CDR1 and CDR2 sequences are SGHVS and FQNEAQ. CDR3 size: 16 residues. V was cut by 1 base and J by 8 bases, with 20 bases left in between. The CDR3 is CASSLGQLLALRGYTF. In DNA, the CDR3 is TGTGCCAGCAGCTTAGGACAGCTGTTGGCTCTGCGGGGCTACACCTTC.

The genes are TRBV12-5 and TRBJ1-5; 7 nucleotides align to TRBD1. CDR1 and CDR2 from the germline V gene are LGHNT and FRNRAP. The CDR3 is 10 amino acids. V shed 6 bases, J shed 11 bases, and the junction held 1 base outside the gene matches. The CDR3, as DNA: TGTGCTAGTGGAACAGGGGCCCAGCATTTT. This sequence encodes CASGTGAQHF.

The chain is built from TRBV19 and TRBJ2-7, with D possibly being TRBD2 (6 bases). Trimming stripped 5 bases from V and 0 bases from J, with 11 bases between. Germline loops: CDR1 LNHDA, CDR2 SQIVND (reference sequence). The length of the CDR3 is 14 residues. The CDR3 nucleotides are TGTGCCAGTAGTCGGAATAGCGGCTCCTACGAGCAGTACTTC. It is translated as CASSRNSGSYEQYF.

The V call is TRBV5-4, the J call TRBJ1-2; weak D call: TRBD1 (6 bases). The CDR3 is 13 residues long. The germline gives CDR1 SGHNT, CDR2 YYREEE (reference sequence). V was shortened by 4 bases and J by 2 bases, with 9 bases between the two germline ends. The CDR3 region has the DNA TGTGCCAGCAGCCCAACAGGGAACTATGGCTACACCTTC. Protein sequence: CASSPTGNYGYTF.

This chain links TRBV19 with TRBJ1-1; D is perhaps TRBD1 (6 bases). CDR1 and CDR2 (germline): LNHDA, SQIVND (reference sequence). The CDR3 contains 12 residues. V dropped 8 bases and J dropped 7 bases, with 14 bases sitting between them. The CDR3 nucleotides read TGTGCCAGTCGAGGGGGACGGATTGAAGCTTTCTTT. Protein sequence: CASRGGRIEAFF. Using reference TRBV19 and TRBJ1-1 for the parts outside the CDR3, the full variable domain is DGGITQSPKYLFRKEGQNVTLSCEQNLNHDAMYWYRQDPGQGLRLIYYSQIVNDFQKGDIAEGYSVSREKKESFPLTVTSAQKNPTAFYLCASRGGRIEAFFGQGTRLTVV.

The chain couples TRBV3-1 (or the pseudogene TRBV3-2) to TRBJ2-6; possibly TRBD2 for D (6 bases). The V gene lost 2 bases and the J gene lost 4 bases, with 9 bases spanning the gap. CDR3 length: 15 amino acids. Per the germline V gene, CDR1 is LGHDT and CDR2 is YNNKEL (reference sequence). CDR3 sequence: CASSQSGRGANVLTF. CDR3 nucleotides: TGTGCCAGCAGCCAAAGTGGGAGGGGGGCCAACGTCCTGACTTTC.

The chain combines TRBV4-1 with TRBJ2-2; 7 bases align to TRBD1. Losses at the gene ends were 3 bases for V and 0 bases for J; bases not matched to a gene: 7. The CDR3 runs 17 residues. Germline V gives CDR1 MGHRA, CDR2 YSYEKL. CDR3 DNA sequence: TGCGCCAGCAGCCAGTTCGCCGGGACAGCGAACACCGGGGAGCTGTTTTTT. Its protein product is CASSQFAGTANTGELFF.

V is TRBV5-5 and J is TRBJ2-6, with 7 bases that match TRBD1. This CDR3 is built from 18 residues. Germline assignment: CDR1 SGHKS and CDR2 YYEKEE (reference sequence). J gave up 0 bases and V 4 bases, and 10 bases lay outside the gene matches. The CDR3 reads CASSGRDSLLSGANVLTF. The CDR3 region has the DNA TGTGCCAGCAGCGGCCGGGACAGCCTTCTCTCTGGGGCCAACGTCCTGACTTTC.